The 27 T cell receptor beta chains reported below all come from one sample, sequenced in a study of T cells after yellow fever vaccination. From the 5' RACE reads, TCRdb called clonotypes with MiXCR, one entry per CDR3 protein. This table has approximately 32,000 distinct CDR3 sequences, nearly 4.5% appearing once. Sequenced here: CD8+ T cells sorted from PBMCs, sampled 5 days after the yellow fever booster vaccination. Receptor source: a man in his thirties or forties who received the YFV17D yellow fever vaccine.

This clonotype occurred many times. V and J are TRBV5-4 and TRBJ2-1, with a tentative D call TRBD2 (6 bases). Germline lookup yields CDR1 SGHNT and CDR2 YYREEE (reference sequence). This CDR3 is 12 amino acids long. The V gene lost 3 bases and the J gene lost 13 bases, with 14 bases spanning the gap. The CDR3 DNA sequence: TGTGCCAGCAGCTCCGCTCGGGACTTACAGTTCTTC. It translates to CASSSARDLQFF.

This clonotype was detected many times. This chain links TRBV6-5 with TRBJ2-2, with D possibly matching TRBD1 (6 bases). The CDR3 is 15 residues long. The ends were cut back, 3 bases at V and 2 bases at J, with 10 bases in the middle. CDR1 and CDR2 (germline): MNHEY, SVGAGI. CDR3 DNA: TGTGCCAGCAGTTATGGGGGCGTCAACACCGGGGAGCTGTTTTTT. Encoded protein: CASSYGGVNTGELFF.

This clonotype was recorded at least ten times. This sequence joins TRBV7-9 and TRBJ2-7; weak D call: TRBD1 (5 bases). From germline, CDR1 is SEHNR and CDR2 FQNEAQ (reference sequence). The CDR3 totals 12 residues. V lost 8 bases, J lost 2 bases, and 10 bases lay in between. The CDR3 DNA reads as TGTGCCAGCGGTGGGGCAGCCTACGAGCAGTACTTC. Translation: CASGGAAYEQYF. The variable domain in full, completed from reference TRBV7-9 and TRBJ2-7, reads DTGVSQNPRHKITKRGQNVTFRCDPISEHNRLYWYRQTLGQGPEFLTYFQNEAQLEKSRLLSDRFSAERPKGSFSTLEIQRTEQGDSAMYLCASGGAAYEQYFGPGTRLTVT.

Ten or more counts support this clonotype. V is TRBV4-2 and J is TRBJ2-1, with D tentatively TRBD1 or TRBD2 (5 bases each). CDR3 length equals 13 residues. The germline V gene has CDR1 LGHNA and CDR2 YNFKEQ. The germline V and J ends were trimmed by 3 bases and 10 bases, with 13 bases remaining between them. The CDR3 coding sequence is TGTGCCAGCAGCCACAGGGACGAAGAGGAGCAGTTCTTC. Protein sequence: CASSHRDEEEQFF.

This clonotype was recorded at least ten times. The J gene is TRBJ2-1, the V gene TRBV6-5; D gene ambiguous. Germline V gene sequence: CDR1 MNHEY, CDR2 SVGAGI. There are 19 residues in the CDR3. Deletions cut 0 bases from V and 2 bases from J, with 20 bases between. The CDR3 DNA sequence: TGTGCCAGCAGTTACTCCCCTTTGAGAGGCCCGCATCCCTACAATGAGCAGTTCTTC. This gives the protein CASSYSPLRGPHPYNEQFF.

There are a few counts of this clonotype. The chain joins TRBV5-2 to TRBJ2-7; the listed D gene, TRBD2, was not tested against the DNA. TRBV5-2 is tagged as a pseudogene. This CDR3 comprises 24 residues. For the CDR3, the DNA is TGTGCCAGCAACACCAGGTCCCTAGCGGGAGAGGGGGGAAACAAAAGAGGATATCACTACGAGCAGTACTTC. This sequence encodes CASNTRSLAGEGGNKRGYHYEQYF.

This clonotype occurred many times. In DNA form, the CDR3 reads TGTGCCAGCAGCAACCAGGACGGCCAGGGGAATGAAAAACTGTTTTTT. This sequence encodes CASSNQDGQGNEKLFF. The chain recombines TRBV7-9 with TRBJ1-4, with a tentative D call TRBD1 (6 bases). The CDR3 runs 16 residues. V lost 5 bases and J lost 5, with 18 bases in between. Per the germline V gene, CDR1 is SEHNR and CDR2 is FQNEAQ (reference sequence).

This clonotype was counted many times. The V call is TRBV7-8, the J call TRBJ2-5; unclear D gene. The germline V gene has CDR1 SGHVS and CDR2 FQNEAQ. Trimming took off 3 bases at V and 0 bases at J, with 5 bases between the two ends. The CDR3 is 13 residues long. The CDR3 here is CASSFAYQETQYF. The DNA for the CDR3 is TGTGCCAGCAGCTTCGCGTACCAAGAGACCCAGTACTTC.

This clonotype was seen at least ten times. The chain employs TRBV6-5 and TRBJ2-2, with 7 bases that match TRBD1. V lost 6 bases, J lost 0 bases, and 4 bases stayed unmatched. The CDR3 length is 15 residues. Looked up from germline, CDR1 is MNHEY and CDR2 is SVGAGI. The CDR3 is CASSTGTANTGELFF. In DNA, the CDR3 is TGTGCCAGCAGCACAGGGACAGCGAACACCGGGGAGCTGTTTTTT.

This clonotype was picked up many times. The CDR3 is CASMDRYYEQYF. DNA of the CDR3: TGCGCCAGCATGGACAGGTACTACGAGCAGTACTTC. The V and J genes are TRBV5-1 and TRBJ2-7; 7 positions agree with TRBD1. Per germline, CDR1 SGHRS and CDR2 YFSETQ. Trimming took 6 bases from V and 3 from J; bases not matched to a gene: 3. The CDR3 sequence is 12 residues long. The variable domain in full, with the rest retrieved from reference TRBV5-1 and TRBJ2-7, is KAGVTQTPRYLIKTRGQQVTLSCSPISGHRSVSWYQQTPGQGLQFLFEYFSETQRNKGNFPGRFSGRQFSNSRSEMNVSTLELGDSALYLCASMDRYYEQYFGPGTRLTVT.

This clonotype has a count of ten or more. This chain joins TRBV15 and TRBJ2-7; 12 bases line up with TRBD2. V trimming: 5 bases; J trimming: 3 bases; junction bases outside the gene matches: 8. CDR3 size: 16 residues. Germline values: CDR1 LNHNV, CDR2 YYDKDF (reference sequence). The CDR3 loop is CATSLLAGGLHYEQYF. The CDR3 nucleotides read TGTGCCACCAGCCTACTAGCGGGAGGACTTCACTACGAGCAGTACTTC.

This clonotype was seen at least ten times. This rearrangement joins TRBV6-5 to TRBJ2-1, with TRBD2 identical over 11 bases. Trimming took 7 bases from V and 4 from J; bases not matched to a gene: 6. This CDR3 contains 15 residues. Germline assignment: CDR1 MNHEY and CDR2 SVGAGI. CDR3 nucleotide sequence: TGTGCCAGCAACCGAGGGACTAGCGGATACAATGAGCAGTTCTTC. Its translation is CASNRGTSGYNEQFF.

Many counts were recorded for this clonotype. V gene TRBV20-1 combines with J gene TRBJ2-7; TRBD2 matches 16 bases. The CDR3 is made up of 18 amino acids. CDR1 and CDR2 from the germline V gene are DFQATT and SNEGSKA (reference sequence). J was trimmed by 7 bases and V by 0 bases; bases with no gene match: 12. DNA for the CDR3: TGCAGTGCTAGAGATTTGGGACAGGGGACTAGCGGGAGGGTTGAGCAGTACTTC. Translating gives CSARDLGQGTSGRVEQYF.

This clonotype was seen many times. This chain connects TRBV5-1 to TRBJ2-1; 9 bases align to TRBD2. The V gene end was trimmed by 4 bases and the J gene end by 3 bases; junction bases not matched to a gene: 5. Looked up from germline, CDR1 is SGHRS and CDR2 is YFSETQ. This CDR3 comprises 15 residues. The CDR3 loop reads CASSPVAGDYNEQFF. The CDR3 DNA follows: TGCGCCAGCAGCCCGGTAGCGGGGGACTACAATGAGCAGTTCTTC.

This clonotype was seen ten or more times. Mismatch with germline at one junction end may stem from a read error. The chain employs TRBV7-7 and TRBJ2-2; D gene uncertain. Germline V gene lookup returns CDR1 SSHAT and CDR2 FNYEAQ (reference sequence). The CDR3 has 12 residues. The CDR3 sequence is CASINSLGELFF. The CDR3 nucleotides read TGTGCTAGCATTAACAGCCTCGGGGAGCTGTTTTTT.

This clonotype has ten or more counts. V is TRBV28 and J is TRBJ2-5, with 12 bases that match TRBD2. CDR1 MDHEN and CDR2 SYDVKM come from the germline V gene. J gave up 5 bases and V 8 bases, and 12 bases lay outside the gene matches. CDR3 length: 16 amino acids. CDR3 loop: CASSSGLAGPGETQYF. The CDR3 bases are TGTGCCAGCTCCTCGGGACTAGCGGGTCCGGGGGAGACCCAGTACTTC.

This clonotype has at least ten counts. The rearrangement joins TRBV20-1 to TRBJ2-7; 8 nucleotides align to TRBD2. There are 14 residues in the CDR3. Germline V lookup: CDR1 DFQATT, CDR2 SNEGSKA (reference sequence). J gave up 6 bases and V 3 bases, and 10 bases lay outside the gene matches. DNA of the CDR3: TGCAGTGCTAGGACCCCTTGGCGGGAGGTCGAGCAGTACTTC. Translating gives CSARTPWREVEQYF.

This clonotype has at least ten counts. This rearrangement joins TRBV7-9 to TRBJ2-7; TRBD2 matches 7 bases. The germline gives CDR1 SEHNR, CDR2 FQNEAQ (reference sequence). This CDR3 spans 14 amino acids. Trimming at V came to 10 bases and at J to 2 bases, leaving 11 bases not matched to a gene. CDR3 region: CATGGSGPTYEQYF. The CDR3 coding sequence is TGTGCCACCGGGGGGAGTGGGCCGACCTACGAGCAGTACTTC.

This clonotype has ten or more counts. The chain recombines TRBV25-1 with TRBJ2-7; no clear D gene. V was trimmed by 1 base and J by 7 bases, leaving 5 bases between them. Germline lookup yields CDR1 MGHDK and CDR2 SYGVNS. This CDR3 is built from 11 residues. The CDR3 region is CASSESLEQYF. The DNA for the CDR3 is TGTGCCAGCAGTGAATCACTTGAGCAGTACTTC.

This clonotype was recorded many times. The chain couples TRBV7-9 to TRBJ2-3; no clear D gene. This CDR3 has 15 residues. Germline V gives CDR1 SEHNR, CDR2 FQNEAQ (reference sequence). The germline V and J ends were trimmed by 5 bases and 0 bases, with 12 bases remaining between them. The CDR3 nucleotides read TGTGCCAGCAGCAGCAGGTTTTCTAGCACAGATACGCAGTATTTT. It yields the protein CASSSRFSSTDTQYF.

This clonotype was seen many times. The chain recombines TRBV7-2 with TRBJ2-1; D perhaps matches TRBD2 (6 bases). This CDR3 is 16 amino acids long. Germline CDR1 and CDR2: SGHTA and FQGNSA. V was pared by 5 bases and J by 1 base, with 15 bases between. CDR3 region: CASSPRQRVSYNEQFF. The CDR3 DNA sequence: TGTGCCAGCAGCCCGCGCCAGCGGGTATCCTACAATGAGCAGTTCTTC.

This clonotype was counted at least ten times. The genes are TRBV7-2 and TRBJ2-7; D remains ambiguous. The germline V gene has CDR1 SGHTA and CDR2 FQGNSA. The V gene lost 1 base and the J gene lost 2 bases, with 9 bases spanning the gap. The CDR3 contains 14 residues. This CDR3 reads CASSLGVGPYEQYF. CDR3 DNA sequence: TGTGCCAGCAGCTTAGGGGTAGGTCCCTACGAGCAGTACTTC.

This clonotype showed up many times. The CDR3 nucleotides read TGCAGTGCTAGAGTTAGGGGGGCCCCAATGAACACTGAAGCTTTCTTT. It is translated as CSARVRGAPMNTEAFF. This chain uses TRBV20-1 with TRBJ1-1, with D tentatively TRBD1 (6 bases). This CDR3 has 16 amino acids. Trimming pared 1 base from V and 0 bases from J, leaving 15 bases between. CDR1 is DFQATT and CDR2 is SNEGSKA in the germline V gene (reference sequence).

The rearrangement joins TRBV28 to TRBJ2-7, with D hard to call. The ends were cut back, 7 bases at V and 6 bases at J, with 16 bases in the middle. Germline CDR1 is MDHEN and CDR2 is SYDVKM. This CDR3 is built from 13 residues. The CDR3 nucleotides are TGTGCCAGCACAGACTCTTTTGGCCCCGAGCAGTACTTC. It is translated as CASTDSFGPEQYF.

This clonotype was detected once. This may stem from a read error, because a much larger clone lies one nucleotide away. The chain uses TRBV10-3 and TRBJ1-2; D unclear. Germline CDR1 is ENHRY and CDR2 is SYGVKD. The CDR3 totals 17 residues. The CDR3 bases are TGTGCCACCAGTGCCACCTTGGCCGGACCAGCTAACTATGGCTACACCTTC. Encoded protein: CATSATLAGPANYGYTF.

The chain is built from TRBV7-2 and TRBJ2-3; D remains ambiguous. This CDR3 has 15 residues. The germline gives CDR1 SGHTA, CDR2 FQGNSA. V was pared by 2 bases and J by 0 bases, with 9 bases between. This chain's CDR3 is CASSLLLGSTDTQYF. The CDR3 coding sequence is TGTGCCAGCAGCTTATTGTTAGGAAGCACAGATACGCAGTATTTT.

This clonotype was seen repeatedly, ten times or more. The J gene is TRBJ1-5, the V gene TRBV5-1; tentative D call: TRBD1 (6 bases). This CDR3 has 14 amino acids. Per the germline V gene, CDR1 is SGHRS and CDR2 is YFSETQ. V was shortened by 3 bases and J by 2 bases, with 9 bases between the two germline ends. The CDR3: CASSSGGGNQPQHF. DNA for the CDR3: TGCGCCAGCAGCTCTGGGGGCGGCAATCAGCCCCAGCATTTT.